One TCR beta chain is described in this entry. Sequencing used immunoSEQ multiplex PCR; TCRdb keeps in-frame clones, though not all of them. Among about 61,000 clones listed, about 90% were seen once. These data are taken from a study of control samples from healthy donors and cancer patients. V lost 5 bases to trimming and J lost 7 bases, with 11 bases between them. This CDR3 is built from 12 residues. Germline V lookup: CDR1 LNHNV, CDR2 YYDKDF (reference sequence). Material: PBMCs. This sequence was found in a man aged 55 to 70 with colorectal cancer. The V gene is TRBV15, the J gene TRBJ1-1, with TRBD1 as a possible D gene (6 bases). The chain's CDR3 is CATSRGAGEAFF. For the CDR3, the DNA is TGTGCCACCAGCCGGGGGGCTGGTGAAGCTTTCTTT.